This T cell receptor beta chain is drawn from a study of high-grade serous ovarian cancer treatment subgroups. Whole-study findings and limits: Without spatial data, bulk sequencing limits insight into HGSC tumor diversity. Repertoire similarity ranged about 0.11 to 0.8 between tumors of one patient. Clonal relatedness tracked neoantigen level, and by trend copy number and mutation load.

From germline, CDR1 is SNHLY and CDR2 FYNNEI. The V gene end was trimmed by 6 bases and the J gene end by 5 bases; junction bases not matched to a gene: 10. The CDR3 extends over 16 amino acids. Tumor samples were taken before definitive surgery or chemotherapy. Data came from immunoSEQ multiplex PCR; TCRdb stores just in-frame clones and leaves some out. The table lists about 30,000 clones, around 80% of them singletons, with under 2.5% in the top ten. Concerning this clone itself: Antigen unknown.

The chain is built from TRBV2 and TRBJ1-5; TRBD1 matches at 10 bases. This clonotype originated in a human donor with high-grade serous ovarian cancer. The sample consisted of tumor tissue. Here the CDR3 reads CASRGGQGQGYQPQHF. DNA for the CDR3: TGTGCCAGCAGGGGGGGACAGGGACAGGGGTATCAGCCCCAGCATTTT.